This T cell receptor (beta chain) was profiled in a study of vaccination and CD4 T cells after COVID-19. Treatment here: roughly 11-day PBMC culture with coronavirus spike peptide pools or control peptides (ViraFEST assay). ViraFEST grew antigen-specific T cells using peptide pools, then sequenced TCRs. Sequenced with the Oncomine TCR Beta short-read assay was DNA taken from cultured CD4+ T cells. Genomic DNA was extracted from cultured CD4+ T cells. TCRdb passed the PCR reads through MiXCR, listing each CDR3 protein once. The table records around 18,000 distinct CDR3 sequences, around half of them present only once. Remarks on this clonotype: Antigen unknown.

Looked up from germline, CDR1 is SGHTA and CDR2 is FQGNSA. Trimming pared 2 bases from V and 1 base from J, leaving 11 bases between. This CDR3 is built from 15 residues. The receptor was isolated from a human donor who had recovered from COVID-19. The chain is built from TRBV7-2 and TRBJ2-5; D possibly corresponds to TRBD2 (6 bases). Material: CD4+ T cells from blood, cultured in vitro, obtained before SARS-CoV-2 vaccination. CDR3 loop: CASSLFIGGQETQYF. The DNA of the CDR3 is TGTGCCAGCAGCTTATTCATCGGGGGCCAAGAGACCCAGTACTTC.